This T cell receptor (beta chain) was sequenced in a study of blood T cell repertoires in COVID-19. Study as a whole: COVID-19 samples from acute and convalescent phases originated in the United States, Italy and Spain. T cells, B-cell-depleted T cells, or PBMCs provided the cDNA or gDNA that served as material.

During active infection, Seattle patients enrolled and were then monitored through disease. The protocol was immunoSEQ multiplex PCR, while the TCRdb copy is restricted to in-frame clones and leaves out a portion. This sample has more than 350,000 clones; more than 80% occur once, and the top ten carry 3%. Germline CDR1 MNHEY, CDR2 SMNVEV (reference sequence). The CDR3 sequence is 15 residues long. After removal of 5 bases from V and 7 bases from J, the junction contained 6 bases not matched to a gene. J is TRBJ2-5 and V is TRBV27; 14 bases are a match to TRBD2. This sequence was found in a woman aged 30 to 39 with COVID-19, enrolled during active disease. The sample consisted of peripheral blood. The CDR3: CASSPRLAGGGTQYF. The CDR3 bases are TGTGCCAGCAGTCCGCGACTAGCGGGAGGGGGGACCCAGTACTTC.